Each of the 18 T cell receptor beta chains below was sequenced from the same sample in a study of metastatic and nonmetastatic thyroid tumors. TCRdb re-called clones from the PCR reads using MiXCR. Found here are around 34,000 clones, roughly 21% of them singletons; the top ten hold 6.5% to 8%. None of the patients had undergone any treatment ahead of thyroid surgery. Input material: blood. The receptors derive from a female donor with papillary thyroid cancer or a benign thyroid nodule (not recorded which). Some clones in this sample may be carry-over from other donors' samples.

This clone came up many times. J is TRBJ2-1 and V is TRBV5-4; 7 bases fit TRBD2. CDR3 length equals 15 residues. Germline trimming cut 2 bases from V and 4 bases from J; bases unmatched to any gene: 6. Germline V gene data show CDR1 as SGHNT and CDR2 as YYREEE (reference sequence). CDR3 residues: CASSFGGVVYNEQFF. CDR3 nucleotides: TGTGCCAGCAGCTTTGGGGGGGTGGTTTACAATGAGCAGTTCTTC.

In this sample, this clone turned up many times. The CDR3 nucleotides are TGCGCCAGCAGCCGGGACACCGGGGAGCTGTTTTTT. Residues: CASSRDTGELFF. The gene calls are TRBV5-1 and TRBJ2-2; D is uncertain. This CDR3 has 12 amino acids. Germline V gives CDR1 SGHRS, CDR2 YFSETQ. V was cut by 4 bases and J by 3 bases, with 4 bases left in between.

This clone occurred many times. The V and J genes are TRBV10-3 and TRBJ2-1; 8 bases fit TRBD2. The CDR3 runs to 15 residues. J gave up 8 bases and V 2 bases, and 8 bases lay outside the gene matches. CDR1 and CDR2 (germline): ENHRY, SYGVKD. This chain's CDR3 is CAISERVGRGDEQFF. CDR3 nucleotide sequence: TGTGCCATCAGTGAGAGGGTCGGGAGGGGTGATGAGCAGTTCTTC.

This clone was observed many times. The chain has TRBV6-5 and TRBJ2-7; 9 bases match TRBD1. V shed 1 base, J shed 6 bases, and the junction held 10 bases outside the gene matches. This CDR3 is 16 amino acids long. Germline assignment: CDR1 MNHEY and CDR2 SVGAGI. CDR3 region: CASSYFPGQGNFEQYF. The DNA of the CDR3 is TGTGCCAGCAGTTACTTTCCGGGACAGGGAAATTTCGAGCAGTACTTC.

This clone is deemed medium-sized. The chain uses TRBV5-1 and TRBJ1-2; possible D gene TRBD1, 5 bases. V was shortened by 0 bases and J by 3 bases, with 18 bases between the two germline ends. Germline CDR1 is SGHRS and CDR2 is YFSETQ. The CDR3 consists of 17 residues. The DNA for the CDR3 is TGCGCCAGCAGCTTGGATACCAACTCTGGGGGATACTATGGCTACACCTTC. Its translation: CASSLDTNSGGYYGYTF.

This clone is labeled medium-sized. The chain is built from TRBV19 and TRBJ2-6; 8 bases line up with TRBD1. Unmatched junction bases numbered 4, after V lost 7 bases and J lost 2 bases. The CDR3 extends over 15 amino acids. Looked up from germline, CDR1 is LNHDA and CDR2 is SQIVND (reference sequence). The CDR3: CASISGGAGANVLTF. The DNA of the CDR3 is TGTGCCAGTATTTCAGGGGGCGCTGGGGCCAACGTCCTGACTTTC.

This clone was detected ten times or more. Additional DNA sequences in this sample encode the identical CDR3. V gene TRBV19 combines with J gene TRBJ2-4, with TRBD1 matching over 11 bases. V lost 7 bases, J lost 0 bases, and 11 bases stayed unmatched. Germline-derived CDR1 and CDR2 are LNHDA and SQIVND (reference sequence). The CDR3 runs 18 residues. In DNA form, the CDR3 reads TGTGCCAGTACGTGGTCCGGGACAGGGGGTTCAGCCAAAAACATTCAGTACTTC. Its translation is CASTWSGTGGSAKNIQYF. Combining the CDR3 with reference TRBV19 and TRBJ2-4 gives the whole variable domain DGGITQSPKYLFRKEGQNVTLSCEQNLNHDAMYWYRQDPGQGLRLIYYSQIVNDFQKGDIAEGYSVSREKKESFPLTVTSAQKNPTAFYLCASTWSGTGGSAKNIQYFGAGTRLSVL.

This clone was picked up many times. The V gene is TRBV20-1, the J gene TRBJ1-1; weak D call: TRBD1 (5 bases). The V end lost 4 bases, the J end lost 1 base, and 13 bases lay between the germline ends. The CDR3 loop spans 14 amino acids. The germline CDR1 and CDR2 sequences are DFQATT and SNEGSKA (reference sequence). CDR3 nucleotide sequence: TGCAGTGCTACCCGGGACGGCTCGAACACTGAAGCTTTCTTT. Its translation: CSATRDGSNTEAFF.

The rearrangement uses TRBV10-3 and TRBJ2-7; 11 nucleotides match TRBD2. The CDR3 is made up of 15 amino acids. The ends lost 3 bases at V and 2 bases at J; junction bases unmatched: 3. CDR1 is ENHRY and CDR2 is SYGVKD in the germline V gene. The CDR3 nucleotides read TGTGCCATCAGTGAAGGGACTAGCGGTACCTACGAGCAGTACTTC. This translates into CAISEGTSGTYEQYF.

V and J are TRBV20-1 and TRBJ2-3; 8 bases agree with TRBD2. This CDR3 is 16 amino acids long. The V segment lost 1 base and the J segment 1 base; nucleotides outside the gene matches: 7. In germline, CDR1 is DFQATT, CDR2 SNEGSKA (reference sequence). CDR3 region: CSARVWRAGGTDTQYF. CDR3 coding DNA: TGCAGTGCTAGAGTTTGGCGAGCGGGGGGCACAGATACGCAGTATTTT.

This clone was counted ten times or more. This sequence joins TRBV6-4 and TRBJ2-7; 9 nucleotides line up with TRBD2. The CDR3 has 17 residues. With V trimmed by 0 bases and J by 2 bases, 8 bases remained unmatched. CDR1 and CDR2 from the germline V gene are MRHNA and SNTAGT. The CDR3 loop reads CASSDSRLAGTPYEQYF. In nucleotides, the CDR3 is TGTGCCAGCAGTGACTCGAGGCTAGCGGGGACCCCCTACGAGCAGTACTTC.

This clone has a count of ten or more. The chain is built from TRBV5-6 and TRBJ2-1, with a tentative D call TRBD2 (5 bases). V lost 4 bases, J lost 5 bases, and 19 bases lay in between. This CDR3 has 16 residues. The V gene's germline CDR1 is SGHDT and CDR2 YYEEEE. The CDR3 DNA reads as TGTGCCAGCAGCCCGGTCGGGGTCGCAGTCAACAATGAGCAGTTCTTC. Translating gives CASSPVGVAVNNEQFF.

This chain joins TRBV20-1 and TRBJ2-7; 11 bases match TRBD2. The CDR3 spans 14 residues. Germline assignment: CDR1 DFQATT and CDR2 SNEGSKA (reference sequence). Trimming cost V 2 bases and J 4 bases; bases outside gene matches: 4. CDR3 amino acids: CSARLPSGGYEQYF. CDR3 coding DNA: TGCAGTGCTAGACTGCCTAGCGGGGGGTACGAGCAGTACTTC.

The chain couples TRBV5-1 to TRBJ1-5; 10 bases fit TRBD1. J lost 6 bases, V lost 3 bases, and 3 bases had no gene match. CDR3 length equals 14 residues. Germline assignment: CDR1 SGHRS and CDR2 YFSETQ. The CDR3 DNA reads TGCGCCAGCAGCTCGACAGGGGGCAGTCAGCCCCAGCATTTT. This translates into CASSSTGGSQPQHF.

The V call is TRBV7-6, the J call TRBJ2-1; 10 bases line up with TRBD1. The CDR3 has 15 amino acids. From germline, CDR1 is SGHVS and CDR2 FNYEAQ. With 3 bases clipped from V and 7 bases from J, the junction kept 6 bases outside the gene matches. The CDR3 sequence: CASSFRTGGGNEQFF. In nucleotides, the CDR3 is TGTGCCAGCAGCTTCCGGACAGGGGGGGGAAATGAGCAGTTCTTC.

This clone was detected ten times or more. An end of the junction differs from the germline gene, which may be a read error. V and J are TRBV28 and TRBJ2-5; a possible D gene is TRBD2 (6 bases). The CDR3 is 15 amino acids. Per the germline V gene, CDR1 is MDHEN and CDR2 is SYDVKM. The CDR3 loop reads CAVAPPGGGGEAQYF. CDR3 coding DNA: TGTGCCGTAGCACCTCCCGGGGGTGGAGGAGAGGCCCAGTACTTC.

In its sample, this clone was seen a few times. V is TRBV6-2 or TRBV6-3 and J is TRBJ2-3, with 7 nucleotides matching TRBD1. V dropped 4 bases and J dropped 6; count of bases not matched to a gene: 7. Germline assignment: CDR1 MNHEY and CDR2 SVGEGT. CDR3 length: 14 amino acids. The CDR3 spells CASSFDRVTDTQYF. The CDR3 nucleotides are TGTGCCAGCAGTTTTGACAGGGTAACGGATACGCAGTATTTT.

This clone was detected many times. The V and J genes are TRBV3-1 and TRBJ1-6, with D possibly matching TRBD1 (6 bases). With 4 bases removed from V and 8 bases from J, the gap between germline ends came to 15 bases. This CDR3 spans 15 amino acids. CDR1 and CDR2 from the germline V gene are LGHDT and YNNKEL (reference sequence). DNA for the CDR3: TGTGCCAGCAGCCCCGGACTCACAGGGCATTCACCCCTCCACTTT. Its protein is CASSPGLTGHSPLHF.